This T cell receptor (beta chain) was sequenced in a study of cytotoxic CD8 clonotypes in ibrutinib-treated CLL. Overall study results and limits: Treatment saw public clonotypes, which were uncommon, either contract or stay stable. Ibrutinib response saw clonality rise, and progression saw it return toward baseline.

About this clone: Antigen unknown.

In germline, CDR1 is SGHVS, CDR2 FQNEAQ. The CDR3 totals 11 residues. V gave up 5 bases and J gave up 7 bases; unmatched junction bases: 2. TCRdb's copy holds only in-frame clones and misses some; the assay was immunoSEQ multiplex PCR. The repertoire holds about 50,000 clones, roughly 58% seen once, with 20% to 30% in the top ten. J is TRBJ2-7 and V is TRBV7-8, with 7 bases aligning to TRBD1. The TCR originated in a human donor with chronic lymphocytic leukemia. The material was PBMCs, obtained at disease progression, from a patient treated with ibrutinib. CDR3 DNA: TGTGCCAGCAGCCAGGGGGTAGAGCAGTACTTC. As protein: CASSQGVEQYF.